The present entry profiles one T cell receptor beta chain with its context. It has no known antigen specificity. No much larger clone is present one base from it, and per-base qualities are unavailable. These data come from a study of lymphopenia after photon versus proton radiotherapy (dated by TCRdb to 2018 to 2020). In the study overall: The study compared the immunological effects of photon versus proton radiation therapy in patients with gastrointestinal tumors who developed high-grade lymphopenia. A cohort of 20 patients with gastrointestinal tumors who received either photon or proton therapy and subsequently developed lymphopenia was included. The goal of the study was to characterize the differences between the two radiation modalities in how they affect the immune system.

The full study reports these points: The authors looked at the survival association only in patients who died, and they framed better survival with proton therapy as a possibility rather than a demonstrated result. Across the cohort, among patients who died, a greater drop in TCR diversity after the nadir was inversely correlated with overall survival time. During treatment, patients who received proton therapy stayed relatively stable, whereas patients who received photon therapy lost naive T cells and TCR diversity and gained effector/memory populations. Once the lymphocyte count had reached its nadir, the repertoires of photon-treated patients showed oligoclonal expansion, particularly of CD8+ Temra cells, and this expansion drove the decline in diversity.

Spanning cysteine to phenylalanine, the CDR3 consists of 15 amino acids. The retained sequence is limited to the CDR3, 45 bases, with the frame set at the first base. The germline V gene encodes CDR1 SGHTA and CDR2 FQGNSA. V lost 6 bases and J lost 1 base, and the count of bases not matched to a germline gene is 8. The library relied on the immunoSEQ multiplex PCR assay. Alongside multiparametric flow cytometry, deep sequencing of rearranged TCR beta loci was used to profile the T cell repertoires. Imported from immuneACCESS, the table was reduced by TCRdb to in-frame sequences with V and J called. These copies leave out some clones; in studies compared against another copy, an unresolved V gene accounts for under half, and the cause of the remainder is not known. The sample includes fewer than 25,000 clones, with about 89% observed a single time. The top ten constitute 8.5% to 14% of the sample.

The sequence links TRBV7-2 to TRBJ2-7; 8 junctional bases match TRBD2. This TCR was recovered from a man older than 75 with esophageal cancer. This sample comprised peripheral blood, obtained from a patient treated with proton-based radiotherapy. Here is the DNA: TGTGCCAGCAGTCTCCCAGCGGGGGCATCCTACGAGCAGTACTTC. The resulting protein is CASSLPAGASYEQYF.